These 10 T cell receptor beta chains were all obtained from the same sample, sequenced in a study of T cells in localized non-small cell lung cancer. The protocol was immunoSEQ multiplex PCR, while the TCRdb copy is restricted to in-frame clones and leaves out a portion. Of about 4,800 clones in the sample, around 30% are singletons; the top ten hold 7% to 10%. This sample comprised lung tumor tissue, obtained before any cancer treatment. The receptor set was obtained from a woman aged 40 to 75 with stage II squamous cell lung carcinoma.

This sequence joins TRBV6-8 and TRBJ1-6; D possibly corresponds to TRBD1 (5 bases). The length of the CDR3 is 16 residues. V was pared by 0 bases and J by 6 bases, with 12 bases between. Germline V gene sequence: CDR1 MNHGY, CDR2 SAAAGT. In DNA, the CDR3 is TGTGCCAGCAGTTACTCGACTCGTGGGGCTAATTCACCCCTCCACTTT. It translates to CASSYSTRGANSPLHF.

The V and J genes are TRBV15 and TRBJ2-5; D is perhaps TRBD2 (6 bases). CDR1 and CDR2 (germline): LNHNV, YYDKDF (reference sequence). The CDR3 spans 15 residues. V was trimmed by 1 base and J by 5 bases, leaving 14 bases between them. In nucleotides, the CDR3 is TGTGCCACCAGCAGAGGTCAGGGAGGTGGTGAGACCCAGTACTTC. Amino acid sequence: CATSRGQGGGETQYF.

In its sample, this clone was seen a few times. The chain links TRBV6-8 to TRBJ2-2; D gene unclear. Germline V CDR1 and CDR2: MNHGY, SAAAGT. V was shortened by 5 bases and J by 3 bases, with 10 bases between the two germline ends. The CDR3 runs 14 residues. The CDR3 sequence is CASSRVADTGELFF. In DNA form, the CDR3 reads TGTGCCAGCAGTCGGGTGGCGGACACCGGGGAGCTGTTTTTT.

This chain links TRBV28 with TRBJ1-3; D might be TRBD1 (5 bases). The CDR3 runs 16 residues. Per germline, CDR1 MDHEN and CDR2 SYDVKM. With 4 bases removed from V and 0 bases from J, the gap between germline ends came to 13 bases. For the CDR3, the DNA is TGTGCCAGCAGTTCAGGGTCTGCCAACTCTGGAAACACCATATATTTT. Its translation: CASSSGSANSGNTIYF. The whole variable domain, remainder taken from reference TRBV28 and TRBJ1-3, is DVKVTQSSRYLVKRTGEKVFLECVQDMDHENMFWYRQDPGLGLRLIYFSYDVKMKEKGDIPEGYSVSREKKERFSLILESASTNQTSMYLCASSSGSANSGNTIYFGEGSWLTVV.

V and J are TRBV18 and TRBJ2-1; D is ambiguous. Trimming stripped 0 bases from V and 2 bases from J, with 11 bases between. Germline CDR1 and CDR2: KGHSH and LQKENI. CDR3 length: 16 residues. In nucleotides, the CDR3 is TGTGCCAGCTCACCACCTTCGGGCCCGGCCTACAATGAGCAGTTCTTC. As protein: CASSPPSGPAYNEQFF. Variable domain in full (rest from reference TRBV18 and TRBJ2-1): NAGVMQNPRHLVRRRGQEARLRCSPMKGHSHVYWYRQLPEEGLKFMVYLQKENIIDESGMPKERFSAEFPKEGPSILRIQQVVRGDSAAYFCASSPPSGPAYNEQFFGPGTRLTVL.

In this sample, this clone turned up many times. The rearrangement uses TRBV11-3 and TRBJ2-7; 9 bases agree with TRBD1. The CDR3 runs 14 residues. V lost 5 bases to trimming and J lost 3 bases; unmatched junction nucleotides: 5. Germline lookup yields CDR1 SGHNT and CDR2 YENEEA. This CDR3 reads CASSPRDRVYEQYF. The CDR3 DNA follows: TGTGCCAGCAGCCCACGGGACAGGGTCTACGAGCAGTACTTC.

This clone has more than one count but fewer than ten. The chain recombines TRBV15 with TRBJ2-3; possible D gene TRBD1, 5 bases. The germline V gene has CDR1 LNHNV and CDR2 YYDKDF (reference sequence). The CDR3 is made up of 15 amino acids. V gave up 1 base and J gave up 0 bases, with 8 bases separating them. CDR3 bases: TGTGCCACCAGCAGAGGGACACAAAGCACAGATACGCAGTATTTT. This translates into CATSRGTQSTDTQYF.

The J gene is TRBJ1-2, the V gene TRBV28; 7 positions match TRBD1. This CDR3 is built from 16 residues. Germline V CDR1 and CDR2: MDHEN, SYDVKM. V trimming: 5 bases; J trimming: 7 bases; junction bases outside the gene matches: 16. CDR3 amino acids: CASSPSLGTASPGYTF. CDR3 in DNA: TGTGCCAGCAGTCCCTCCCTCGGGACAGCATCACCTGGCTACACCTTC.

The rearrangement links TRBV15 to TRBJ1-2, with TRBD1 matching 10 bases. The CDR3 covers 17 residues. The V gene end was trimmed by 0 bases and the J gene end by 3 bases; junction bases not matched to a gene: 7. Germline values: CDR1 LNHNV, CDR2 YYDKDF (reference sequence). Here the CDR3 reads CATSRDNLGQGDYGYTF. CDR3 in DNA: TGTGCCACCAGCAGAGATAACCTAGGACAGGGGGACTATGGCTACACCTTC.

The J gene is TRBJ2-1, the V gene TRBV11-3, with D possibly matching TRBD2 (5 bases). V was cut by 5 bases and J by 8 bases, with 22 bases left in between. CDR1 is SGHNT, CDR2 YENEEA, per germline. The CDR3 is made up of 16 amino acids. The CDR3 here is CASSRFTTSGWDEQFF. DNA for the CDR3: TGTGCCAGCAGCAGATTTACAACGTCGGGATGGGATGAGCAGTTCTTC.